Listed here are 27 T cell receptor beta chains from one sample, sequenced in a study of technical replicates of blood from several donors listed by TCRdb under 2017. The receptor library was made with the immunoSEQ multiplex PCR assay. This immuneACCESS table, as held by TCRdb, lists in-frame sequences with V and J called but not all clones. Of the missing ones, under half trace to an unresolved V gene in checked studies; the others have no known cause. In all, the sample holds about 70,000 clones, and about 94% of those were seen once. About 0.4% of the sample lies in the top ten. Sequencing was performed on T cells isolated from PBMCs. Receptor source: a human donor in good health.

The V call is TRBV4-1, the J call TRBJ2-1; 14 bases are a match to TRBD2. Germline V CDR1 and CDR2: MGHRA, YSYEKL. The CDR3 sequence is 17 residues long. The J segment lost 6 bases and the V segment lost 1 base, leaving 5 bases of the junction unmatched. CDR3 DNA: TGCGCCAGCAGCCAAGTAAAGACTAGCGGGAGGGCCAATGAGCAGTTCTTC. Translating it yields CASSQVKTSGRANEQFF.

V usage is TRBV5-4 and J usage is TRBJ1-2; no clear D. Deletions cut 1 base from V and 4 bases from J, with 11 bases between. Germline V lookup: CDR1 SGHNT, CDR2 YYREEE (reference sequence). This CDR3 has 14 residues. This chain's CDR3 is CASSLPTQIYGYTF. The CDR3 bases are TGTGCCAGCAGCTTGCCTACACAGATCTATGGCTACACCTTC.

The gene calls are TRBV4-3 and TRBJ2-3; 7 nucleotides agree with TRBD2. With V trimmed by 0 bases and J by 6 bases, 3 bases remained unmatched. There are 14 residues in the CDR3. Germline V lookup: CDR1 LGHNA, CDR2 YSLEER. The CDR3 nucleotides read TGCGCCAGCAGCCAAGAGTGGGGAGGGGATACGCAGTATTTT. Translated, it gives CASSQEWGGDTQYF.

V gene TRBV7-2 combines with J gene TRBJ2-1, with D perhaps matching TRBD1 (5 bases). The CDR3 loop spans 15 amino acids. CDR1 is SGHTA, CDR2 FQGNSA, per germline. V lost 5 bases and J 0 bases, leaving 11 bases between the germline ends. The CDR3 DNA reads TGTGCCAGCAGCACAAGACAGAGCTCCTACAATGAGCAGTTCTTC. This encodes CASSTRQSSYNEQFF.

The V gene is TRBV10-3, the J gene TRBJ2-2; D is unclear. Germline CDR1 ENHRY, CDR2 SYGVKD. CDR3 size: 15 residues. V lost 3 bases and J lost 0, with 8 bases in between. The CDR3 DNA reads TGTGCCATCAGTGAAAGGCAGGCGAACACCGGGGAGCTGTTTTTT. Translated, it gives CAISERQANTGELFF.

The chain carries TRBV2 and TRBJ2-2; no clear D. The germline V and J ends were trimmed by 4 bases and 8 bases, with 8 bases remaining between them. CDR1 SNHLY and CDR2 FYNNEI come from the germline V gene. The CDR3 covers 12 residues. The CDR3 reads CASSGASGELFF. The DNA for the CDR3 is TGTGCCAGCAGTGGCGCCTCTGGGGAGCTGTTTTTT.

The chain joins TRBV6-5 to TRBJ2-7, with D tentatively TRBD2 (7 bases). The V gene lost 0 bases and the J gene lost 2 bases, with 14 bases spanning the gap. The CDR3 sequence is 16 residues long. The germline gives CDR1 MNHEY, CDR2 SVGAGI. For the CDR3, the DNA is TGTGCCAGCAGTTACTCGATCTTCGGGGGGCCCTACGAGCAGTACTTC. Encoded protein: CASSYSIFGGPYEQYF.

The genes are TRBV9 and TRBJ1-5; 9 bases are shared with TRBD1. The CDR3 runs 14 residues. The germline V gene encodes CDR1 SGDLS and CDR2 YYNGEE. The V and J ends lost 3 bases and 7 bases, in that order; junction bases with no gene match: 5. Here the CDR3 reads CASSETGGGQPQHF. CDR3 coding DNA: TGTGCCAGCAGCGAAACAGGGGGCGGGCAGCCCCAGCATTTT.

The chain couples TRBV5-1 to TRBJ2-3; 9 positions agree with TRBD1. Per the germline V gene, CDR1 is SGHRS and CDR2 is YFSETQ. The V gene end was trimmed by 6 bases and the J gene end by 3 bases; junction bases not matched to a gene: 8. This CDR3 contains 15 residues. CDR3: CASNFRDRVTDTQYF. DNA for the CDR3: TGCGCCAGCAACTTCCGGGACAGGGTGACAGATACGCAGTATTTT.

This chain connects TRBV2 to TRBJ2-7, with TRBD1 matching 9 bases. The junction had 6 bases not matched to a gene; V was cut back by 8 bases and J by 4 bases. Germline loops: CDR1 SNHLY, CDR2 FYNNEI. The CDR3 spans 13 residues. CDR3: CASEGTGRYEQYF. The CDR3 DNA is TGTGCCAGCGAGGGGACAGGGCGGTACGAGCAGTACTTC.

V gene TRBV6-5 combines with J gene TRBJ2-1; D might be TRBD1 (6 bases). The CDR3 runs to 14 residues. Trimming removed 2 bases at V and 5 bases at J, with 10 bases between. Germline V gene data show CDR1 as MNHEY and CDR2 as SVGAGI. The CDR3 sequence: CASSYGRTDNEQFF. CDR3 in DNA: TGTGCCAGCAGTTACGGCCGGACAGACAATGAGCAGTTCTTC.

This clone was seen just once. The gene calls are TRBV28 and TRBJ2-5; 9 nucleotides line up with TRBD2. The germline V gene has CDR1 MDHEN and CDR2 SYDVKM. This CDR3 has 16 amino acids. The V and J ends lost 3 bases and 1 base, in that order; junction bases with no gene match: 6. CDR3 nucleotide sequence: TGTGCCAGCAGTTTCCTGACTAGCGGAGTCCAAGAGACCCAGTACTTC. As protein: CASSFLTSGVQETQYF.

This clone was picked up one time. The gene calls are TRBV9 and TRBJ2-3; TRBD2 aligns across 11 bases. The CDR3 runs 16 residues. With V trimmed by 5 bases and J by 5 bases, 10 bases remained unmatched. Germline-derived CDR1 and CDR2 are SGDLS and YYNGEE. In DNA form, the CDR3 reads TGTGCCAGCAGTGAGACTAGCGGGGATCGGGGAGATACGCAGTATTTT. The encoded protein is CASSETSGDRGDTQYF.

The DNA for the CDR3 is TGTGCCAGCAGTGGAGTCTCAGATACGCAGTATTTT. Its protein product is CASSGVSDTQYF. This chain connects TRBV2 to TRBJ2-3; D call uncertain. This CDR3 comprises 12 residues. Trimming cost V 4 bases and J 4 bases, with 6 bases left between them. Germline CDR1 SNHLY, CDR2 FYNNEI.

The V and J genes are TRBV4-1 and TRBJ2-5, with 7 bases matching TRBD1. Trimming cost V 4 bases and J 5 bases; bases outside gene matches: 10. Germline CDR1 and CDR2: MGHRA and YSYEKL. The CDR3 is made up of 15 amino acids. The CDR3 loop is CASSRKTGTEETQYF. CDR3 sequence (DNA): TGCGCCAGCAGCCGGAAGACCGGGACAGAGGAGACCCAGTACTTC.

The chain employs TRBV5-4 and TRBJ1-2; a weak D match, TRBD1 (6 bases). The germline V and J ends were trimmed by 1 base and 7 bases, with 14 bases remaining between them. CDR3 length: 14 residues. CDR1 is SGHNT, CDR2 YYREEE, per germline (reference sequence). The chain's CDR3 is CASSLQGIMVGYTF. DNA of the CDR3: TGTGCCAGCAGCTTGCAGGGGATTATGGTTGGCTACACCTTC.

The genes are TRBV7-3 and TRBJ1-5; D not certain. Germline CDR1 reads SGHTA; CDR2 reads FQGTGA. This CDR3 has 13 residues. V lost 1 base and J lost 5, with 6 bases in between. The CDR3 spells CASSLIGDQPQHF. As DNA, the CDR3 is TGTGCCAGCAGCTTAATAGGAGATCAGCCCCAGCATTTT.

The DNA for the CDR3 is TGTGCCAGCAGCGTAGGCAGCAGCGATGAGCAGTTCTTC. Translating it yields CASSVGSSDEQFF. J is TRBJ2-1 and V is TRBV9; D remains ambiguous. The V end was cut by 0 bases, the J end by 8 bases, with 9 bases between. CDR1 and CDR2 (germline): SGDLS, YYNGEE. The CDR3 totals 13 residues.

This sequence joins TRBV7-9 and TRBJ1-1, with 10 bases matching TRBD1. This CDR3 has 15 residues. The ends lost 5 bases at V and 4 bases at J; junction bases unmatched: 7. The germline V gene has CDR1 SEHNR and CDR2 FQNEAQ (reference sequence). The CDR3: CASSAAGQGRTEAFF. The CDR3 nucleotides are TGTGCCAGCAGCGCCGCGGGACAGGGGCGCACTGAAGCTTTCTTT. Complete variable domain (other parts from reference TRBV7-9 and TRBJ1-1): DTGVSQNPRHKITKRGQNVTFRCDPISEHNRLYWYRQTLGQGPEFLTYFQNEAQLEKSRLLSDRFSAERPKGSFSTLEIQRTEQGDSAMYLCASSAAGQGRTEAFFGQGTRLTVV.

V and J are TRBV28 and TRBJ1-3, with 8 positions matching TRBD1. After removal of 6 bases from V and 2 bases from J, the junction contained 9 bases not matched to a gene. Germline V gene data show CDR1 as MDHEN and CDR2 as SYDVKM. This CDR3 has 16 residues. The CDR3 region has the DNA TGTGCCAGCAGCACCTATACAGGGGGTGCTGGAAACACCATATATTTT. Translation gives CASSTYTGGAGNTIYF. Filled out from reference TRBV28 and TRBJ1-3, the complete variable domain reads DVKVTQSSRYLVKRTGEKVFLECVQDMDHENMFWYRQDPGLGLRLIYFSYDVKMKEKGDIPEGYSVSREKKERFSLILESASTNQTSMYLCASSTYTGGAGNTIYFGEGSWLTVV.

The chain has TRBV6-6 and TRBJ1-2, with TRBD1 as a possible D gene (5 bases). Germline CDR1 and CDR2: MNHNY and SVGAGI (reference sequence). Trimming cost V 6 bases and J 0 bases, with 14 bases left between them. This CDR3 contains 15 residues. The CDR3 nucleotides read TGTGCCAGCAGGGGGGGTGGGGAAGCTAACTATGGCTACACCTTC. As protein: CASRGGGEANYGYTF.

The chain employs TRBV28 and TRBJ1-1; no clear D gene. V dropped 7 bases and J dropped 10 bases, with 4 bases sitting between them. Germline assignment: CDR1 MDHEN and CDR2 SYDVKM. The CDR3 runs 8 residues. In DNA form, the CDR3 reads TGTGCCAGCATCTTAGCTTTCTTT. This encodes CASILAFF. The full variable domain, in which reference TRBV28 and TRBJ1-1 provide the parts outside the CDR3, is DVKVTQSSRYLVKRTGEKVFLECVQDMDHENMFWYRQDPGLGLRLIYFSYDVKMKEKGDIPEGYSVSREKKERFSLILESASTNQTSMYLCASILAFFGQGTRLTVV.

The chain is built from TRBV19 and TRBJ1-4, with D uncertain. The V gene's germline CDR1 is LNHDA and CDR2 SQIVND (reference sequence). V shed 4 bases and J shed 8 bases, with 17 bases lying between them. The CDR3 is 15 residues long. The CDR3 protein is CASSRSIQPGEKLFF. CDR3 bases: TGTGCCAGTAGTAGAAGCATACAACCGGGAGAAAAACTGTTTTTT. The complete variable domain, with remaining parts taken from reference TRBV19 and TRBJ1-4, reads DGGITQSPKYLFRKEGQNVTLSCEQNLNHDAMYWYRQDPGQGLRLIYYSQIVNDFQKGDIAEGYSVSREKKESFPLTVTSAQKNPTAFYLCASSRSIQPGEKLFFGSGTQLSVL.

The gene calls are TRBV13 and TRBJ1-1, with D possibly being TRBD1 (5 bases). This CDR3 contains 12 residues. V was clipped by 5 bases and J by 11 bases, with 15 bases between them. Germline V CDR1 and CDR2: PRHDT, FYEKMQ (reference sequence). In DNA form, the CDR3 reads TGTGCCAGCAGCCGGAGGGGTCAGGTGGCTTTCTTT. Translating it yields CASSRRGQVAFF.

J is TRBJ1-1 and V is TRBV6-5; the match to TRBD1 covers 7 bases. The trim removed 2 bases at V and 3 bases at J, leaving 3 bases unmatched. The CDR3 is 14 amino acids. Germline V gives CDR1 MNHEY, CDR2 SVGAGI. Written as DNA, the CDR3 is TGTGCCAGCAGTTACCCTACAGGGGACACTGAAGCTTTCTTT. Protein sequence: CASSYPTGDTEAFF.

DNA for the CDR3: TGTGCCAGCAGCTTAACTGGCGGGAGGGGAGAGTTCTTC. It specifies CASSLTGGRGEFF. The chain carries TRBV7-3 and TRBJ2-1, with 9 bases identical to TRBD2. V was clipped by 0 bases and J by 14 bases; unmatched bases: 5. In germline, CDR1 is SGHTA, CDR2 FQGTGA. There are 13 residues in the CDR3.

The chain recombines TRBV4-1 with TRBJ2-2; no definite D call. The germline V gene has CDR1 MGHRA and CDR2 YSYEKL. The germline V and J ends were trimmed by 1 base and 7 bases, with 13 bases remaining between them. The CDR3 consists of 15 residues. The CDR3 DNA reads TGCGCCAGCAGCCAAGCATCACAGAGTATCGGGGAGCTGTTTTTT. This gives the protein CASSQASQSIGELFF.